What follows are 30 T cell receptor beta chains derived from one specimen sequenced in a study of shared clonotypes between healthy human individuals. The protocol was immunoSEQ multiplex PCR, while the TCRdb copy is restricted to in-frame clones and leaves out a portion. The sample yields roughly 2.1 million clones, about 93% seen once. Cells designated naive CD8 were CD45RO-negative and were positively selected for CCR7, with terminally differentiated effector memory CD45RA+ cells excluded. Sequenced input: naive CD8+ T cells from PBMCs. These receptors were taken from a man between 18 and 29 years old in good health. Some clones in this sample may be carry-over from other donors' samples.

In its sample, this clone was seen once. The sample holds other DNA sequences that translate to the same CDR3. Here the CDR3 DNA reads TGTGCCAGCAGCGTAGTTCCGGGACAGGGTTACGAGCAGTACTTC. Encoded protein: CASSVVPGQGYEQYF. The rearrangement uses TRBV9 and TRBJ2-7, with TRBD1 identical over 9 bases. Germline V lookup: CDR1 SGDLS, CDR2 YYNGEE. The CDR3 consists of 15 residues. V gave up 0 bases and J gave up 4 bases; unmatched junction bases: 5.

This sequence joins TRBV5-5 and TRBJ1-5; 10 bases are shared with TRBD1. The CDR3 is 16 residues long. Germline V CDR1 and CDR2: SGHKS, YYEKEE (reference sequence). Unmatched junction bases numbered 5, after V lost 4 bases and J lost 1 base. CDR3 nucleotides: TGTGCCAGCAGCAAAGGACAGGGGGGGAGCAATCAGCCCCAGCATTTT. Amino acid sequence: CASSKGQGGSNQPQHF.

The chain carries TRBV27 and TRBJ2-3; 7 nucleotides align to TRBD2. Germline V lookup: CDR1 MNHEY, CDR2 SMNVEV (reference sequence). The CDR3 is made up of 13 amino acids. The ends lost 7 bases at V and 5 bases at J; junction bases unmatched: 6. For the CDR3, the DNA is TGTGCCAGCACCGGGACTACCGGAGATACGCAGTATTTT. Its translation is CASTGTTGDTQYF.

Only a few counts were recorded for this clone. The chain carries TRBV7-9 and TRBJ1-1; the D gene is possibly TRBD1 (5 bases). Trimming left V 9 bases short and J 6 bases short, with 11 bases between. CDR1 is SEHNR, CDR2 FQNEAQ, per germline (reference sequence). The CDR3 consists of 11 residues. The CDR3 loop is CARGDPPEAFF. CDR3 sequence (DNA): TGTGCCAGGGGGGATCCTCCTGAAGCTTTCTTT.

The chain employs TRBV27 and TRBJ2-7, with 10 bases aligning to TRBD2. The CDR3 sequence is 16 residues long. Germline lookup yields CDR1 MNHEY and CDR2 SMNVEV (reference sequence). With V trimmed by 7 bases and J by 5 bases, 14 bases remained unmatched. CDR3 bases: TGTGCCAGCACTCCTCTAGCGGGAGATCACTGGGACGAGCAGTACTTC. As protein: CASTPLAGDHWDEQYF.

The rearrangement links TRBV15 to TRBJ2-3; 11 bases are shared with TRBD2. The CDR3 totals 19 residues. With 5 bases clipped from V and 1 base from J, the junction kept 14 bases outside the gene matches. The germline gives CDR1 LNHNV, CDR2 YYDKDF (reference sequence). The DNA of the CDR3 is TGTGCCACCAGCGGAACGATGGGACTAGCGGAGCCCGGCACAGATACGCAGTATTTT. Translation gives CATSGTMGLAEPGTDTQYF.

The J gene is TRBJ2-7, the V gene TRBV14; TRBD1 or TRBD2 may be the D gene (5 bases each). The V gene's germline CDR1 is SGHDN and CDR2 FVKESK. CDR3 length: 15 amino acids. V lost 6 bases to trimming and J lost 3 bases, with 18 bases between them. For the CDR3, the DNA is TGTGCCAGCAGACAAACCGGGGACCCTTACTACGAGCAGTACTTC. This translates into CASRQTGDPYYEQYF.

The chain has TRBV7-3 and TRBJ2-3, with TRBD1 as a possible D gene (7 bases). The V and J ends lost 5 bases and 7 bases respectively, with 22 bases between them. CDR1 SGHTA and CDR2 FQGTGA come from the germline V gene. The CDR3 spans 16 residues. Written as DNA, the CDR3 is TGTGCCAGCAGCCCCACGGGGGACAGCCTGAAATATACGCAGTATTTT. Translating gives CASSPTGDSLKYTQYF.

V and J are TRBV7-8 and TRBJ1-1; TRBD1 matches at 8 bases. The CDR3 spans 15 residues. The V gene end was trimmed by 5 bases and the J gene end by 4 bases; junction bases not matched to a gene: 9. CDR1 is SGHVS, CDR2 FQNEAQ, per germline. DNA for the CDR3: TGTGCCAGCAGCCAGTGGACAGGGTCGAGCACTGAAGCTTTCTTT. Translation gives CASSQWTGSSTEAFF.

A remark on this clone: At one end, the junction sequence differs from germline, possibly due to a read error. The CDR3 sequence: CATSVTRQGRNYVYTF. CDR3 nucleotide sequence: TGTGCCACCAGCGTAACCCGACAGGGGCGTAACTATGTCTACACCTTC. This chain joins TRBV15 and TRBJ1-2; 8 nucleotides match TRBD1. The CDR3 spans 16 residues. CDR1 and CDR2 (germline): LNHNV, YYDKDF (reference sequence).

This clone was detected only once. The germline gene is not matched at one end of the junction; a read error may be the cause. The chain couples TRBV7-9 to TRBJ2-5, with 11 bases that match TRBD2. CDR1 is SEHNR and CDR2 is FQNEAQ in the germline V gene (reference sequence). This CDR3 has 15 residues. The CDR3 protein is CASSSLAGGQGTQYF. The CDR3 coding sequence is TGTGCCAGCAGTTCCCTAGCGGGGGGTCAAGGGACCCAGTACTTC.

The CDR3 sequence is CASSPRVTAGGPRDEQFF. CDR3 sequence (DNA): TGTGCCAGCAGTCCACGGGTCACGGCGGGAGGGCCCAGGGATGAGCAGTTCTTC. This rearrangement joins TRBV27 to TRBJ2-1; 9 nucleotides match TRBD2. J lost 8 bases, V lost 5 bases, and 19 bases had no gene match. CDR1 and CDR2 from the germline V gene are MNHEY and SMNVEV (reference sequence). The CDR3 loop spans 18 amino acids.

The genes are TRBV6-5 and TRBJ1-3, with 7 bases identical to TRBD1. Germline V gene sequence: CDR1 MNHEY, CDR2 SVGAGI. CDR3 length: 15 residues. The trim removed 4 bases at V and 4 bases at J, leaving 7 bases unmatched. As DNA, the CDR3 is TGTGCCAGCAGTTCCAGCAGGGGGTCGGGAAACACCATATATTTT. This codes for CASSSSRGSGNTIYF.

This clone was seen a few times. The chain carries TRBV2 and TRBJ1-1; D not certain. Trimming took off 3 bases at V and 7 bases at J, with 3 bases between the two ends. The CDR3 runs 10 residues. Germline-derived CDR1 and CDR2 are SNHLY and FYNNEI. CDR3 amino acids: CASSEIEAFF. In DNA, the CDR3 is TGTGCCAGCAGTGAGATTGAAGCTTTCTTT. Together with reference TRBV2 and TRBJ1-1, the CDR3 gives the full variable domain: EPEVTQTPSHQVTQMGQEVILRCVPISNHLYFYWYRQILGQKVEFLVSFYNNEISEKSEIFDDQFSVERPDGSNFTLKIRSTKLEDSAMYFCASSEIEAFFGQGTRLTVV.

This clone has a single count. V usage is TRBV28 and J usage is TRBJ2-3; D not certain. The germline V and J ends were trimmed by 3 bases and 0 bases, with 7 bases remaining between them. This CDR3 region has 14 residues. Germline V gene data show CDR1 as MDHEN and CDR2 as SYDVKM. This chain's CDR3 is CASSFQSSTDTQYF. The CDR3 DNA sequence: TGTGCCAGCAGTTTTCAATCGAGCACAGATACGCAGTATTTT. Full variable domain (outside the CDR3, taken from reference TRBV28 and TRBJ2-3): DVKVTQSSRYLVKRTGEKVFLECVQDMDHENMFWYRQDPGLGLRLIYFSYDVKMKEKGDIPEGYSVSREKKERFSLILESASTNQTSMYLCASSFQSSTDTQYFGPGTRLTVL.

The rearrangement links TRBV27 to TRBJ2-7; a possible D gene is TRBD1 (6 bases). This CDR3 comprises 14 residues. Trimming took 3 bases from V and 3 from J, leaving 12 bases between them. Germline V gene lookup returns CDR1 MNHEY and CDR2 SMNVEV (reference sequence). CDR3 bases: TGTGCCAGCAGTTTTCCAGGGGCCCTCTACGAGCAGTACTTC. It translates to CASSFPGALYEQYF.

The V call is TRBV4-1, the J call TRBJ1-4; no definite D call. With 0 bases removed from V and 6 bases from J, the gap between germline ends came to 14 bases. Germline V gene data show CDR1 as MGHRA and CDR2 as YSYEKL. The CDR3 sequence is 16 residues long. The CDR3 reads CASSQDWFPAHEKLFF. In nucleotides, the CDR3 is TGCGCCAGCAGCCAAGATTGGTTTCCGGCACATGAAAAACTGTTTTTT.

The CDR3 loop reads CASSSGTRVANEQFF. The CDR3 region has the DNA TGTGCCAGCAGCTCCGGGACTAGAGTGGCCAATGAGCAGTTCTTC. The chain joins TRBV6-1 to TRBJ2-1, with 8 bases lining up with TRBD2. Per germline, CDR1 MNHNS and CDR2 SASEGT. The J segment lost 6 bases and the V segment lost 6 bases, leaving 10 bases of the junction unmatched. The length of the CDR3 is 15 residues.

The chain employs TRBV27 and TRBJ1-3; D is unclear. Trimming left V 5 bases short and J 4 bases short, with 12 bases between. Germline V gives CDR1 MNHEY, CDR2 SMNVEV (reference sequence). The CDR3 has 14 residues. The CDR3 nucleotides are TGTGCCAGCAGTCCAATTTTTAAGGGAAACACCATATATTTT. Amino acids: CASSPIFKGNTIYF.

V gene TRBV5-1 combines with J gene TRBJ2-3, with 8 bases aligning to TRBD2. Germline CDR1 and CDR2: SGHRS and YFSETQ. Trimming at V came to 4 bases and at J to 4 bases, leaving 8 bases not matched to a gene. CDR3 length: 15 residues. The CDR3 nucleotides read TGCGCCAGCAGCGAGGCTCAGACTAGCGCAGATACGCAGTATTTT. Protein product: CASSEAQTSADTQYF.

The chain links TRBV7-9 to TRBJ2-7; no reliable D call. This CDR3 comprises 14 residues. Per the germline V gene, CDR1 is SEHNR and CDR2 is FQNEAQ (reference sequence). V lost 1 base and J lost 5, with 12 bases in between. CDR3 sequence reads: CASSLGRVVDEQYF. CDR3 sequence (DNA): TGTGCCAGCAGCTTAGGAAGGGTTGTGGACGAGCAGTACTTC. Variable domain in full (rest from reference TRBV7-9 and TRBJ2-7): DTGVSQNPRHKITKRGQNVTFRCDPISEHNRLYWYRQTLGQGPEFLTYFQNEAQLEKSRLLSDRFSAERPKGSFSTLEIQRTEQGDSAMYLCASSLGRVVDEQYFGPGTRLTVT.

The chain combines TRBV4-1 with TRBJ2-1, with a weak D call TRBD1 (6 bases). Trimming took off 2 bases at V and 3 bases at J, with 26 bases between the two ends. Germline CDR1 and CDR2: MGHRA and YSYEKL. This CDR3 comprises 20 residues. The CDR3 nucleotides read TGCGCCAGCAGCCAATACCCCAACCCTCCACAGGGAAGGAACTACAATGAGCAGTTCTTC. Translated, it gives CASSQYPNPPQGRNYNEQFF.

The chain employs TRBV2 and TRBJ2-7; 7 bases fit TRBD2. Germline CDR1 is SNHLY and CDR2 is FYNNEI. The CDR3 is 16 residues long. Trimming at V came to 1 base and at J to 2 bases, leaving 8 bases not matched to a gene. CDR3 coding DNA: TGTGCCAGCAGTGAAGGAGCGGGAACCTTACCCTACGAGCAGTACTTC. Protein: CASSEGAGTLPYEQYF.

This chain joins TRBV9 and TRBJ1-5; D unclear. CDR1 is SGDLS, CDR2 YYNGEE, per germline. CDR3 length: 13 residues. V was trimmed by 4 bases and J by 5 bases, leaving 10 bases between them. CDR3: CASSPNWDQPQHF. CDR3 DNA sequence: TGTGCCAGCAGCCCAAACTGGGATCAGCCCCAGCATTTT.

This clone was observed a single time. The chain recombines TRBV7-9 with TRBJ2-7; maybe TRBD1 (6 bases). This CDR3 has 14 amino acids. The ends were cut back, 5 bases at V and 2 bases at J, with 13 bases in the middle. From germline, CDR1 is SEHNR and CDR2 FQNEAQ (reference sequence). The CDR3 reads CASSPRDTAYEQYF. Written as DNA, the CDR3 is TGTGCCAGCAGCCCCCGGGACACCGCCTACGAGCAGTACTTC.

This clone was counted a single time. CDR3 sequence: CTSSQDTVDTEAFF. The CDR3 coding sequence is TGCACCAGCAGCCAAGATACAGTGGACACTGAAGCTTTCTTT. This chain connects TRBV1 to TRBJ1-1; the table's D call, TRBD1, has no DNA check behind it. TRBV1 is deemed a pseudogene. This CDR3 is built from 14 residues.

The chain joins TRBV2 to TRBJ1-5; D is ambiguous. V was shortened by 6 bases and J by 3 bases, with 15 bases between the two germline ends. The CDR3 length is 15 residues. Germline-derived CDR1 and CDR2 are SNHLY and FYNNEI. The CDR3, as DNA: TGTGCCAGCAGCTCCGTGGGAGGCCCCAATCAGCCCCAGCATTTT. Translating it yields CASSSVGGPNQPQHF.

Points on this clone: This sample also contains other DNA sequences that code for the same CDR3. The rearrangement links TRBV27 to TRBJ2-7, with TRBD1 as a possible D gene (6 bases). This CDR3 is 14 amino acids long. V dropped 3 bases and J dropped 3 bases, with 12 bases sitting between them. Germline CDR1 and CDR2: MNHEY and SMNVEV (reference sequence). The CDR3 nucleotides are TGTGCCAGCAGTTTGAGGGACACTCGCTACGAGCAGTACTTC. Its protein product is CASSLRDTRYEQYF.

As for this clone: Additional DNA sequences in this sample encode the identical CDR3. V and J are TRBV28 and TRBJ2-3, with TRBD2 identical over 8 bases. The V segment lost 3 bases and the J segment 0 bases; nucleotides outside the gene matches: 5. In germline, CDR1 is MDHEN, CDR2 SYDVKM. The CDR3 has 16 residues. The CDR3 region is CASSFLTSGSTDTQYF. CDR3 nucleotides: TGTGCCAGCAGTTTCCTCACTAGCGGAAGCACAGATACGCAGTATTTT.

The J gene is TRBJ2-1, the V gene TRBV7-9; 7 bases map to TRBD1. The V and J ends lost 5 bases and 7 bases, in that order; junction bases with no gene match: 8. Germline CDR1 SEHNR, CDR2 FQNEAQ (reference sequence). The CDR3 contains 14 residues. The CDR3 DNA reads TGTGCCAGCAGCAAAGACTACAGGGGAAATGAGCAGTTCTTC. It is translated as CASSKDYRGNEQFF.